This is a list of T cell receptor beta chains from one sample in a study of blood T cell repertoires in COVID-19. Produced via immunoSEQ multiplex PCR; TCRdb's table is partial and in-frame only. The profile shows approximately 130,000 clones, 88% of them singletons. The sequenced material came from peripheral blood. The origin of the receptors is a human donor in a cohort sampled during active COVID-19. Both conserved end residues are trimmed from each CDR3. Each record gives: V gene, D gene, clone size, J gene, CDR3 protein. D genes are given only for firm matches. Clone sizes are given selectively: once, few, many, or a class where the clone is expanded.

V gene: TRBV2
D gene: TRBD2
clone size: NA
J gene: TRBJ2-1
CDR3 protein: AWGASGSLDPNEQF

V gene: TRBV6-5
D gene: NA
clone size: once
J gene: TRBJ2-7
CDR3 protein: ASSNRVSSYEQY

V gene: TRBV27
D gene: TRBD2
clone size: NA
J gene: TRBJ2-1
CDR3 protein: ASSSGLAGGNEQF

V gene: TRBV6-5
D gene: NA
clone size: NA
J gene: TRBJ2-2
CDR3 protein: ASSWTAGELF

V gene: TRBV5-5
D gene: NA
clone size: NA
J gene: TRBJ1-2
CDR3 protein: ASSLPENRAGGYT

V gene: TRBV4-2
D gene: TRBD2
clone size: once
J gene: TRBJ2-1
CDR3 protein: ASSQGRERSEQF

V gene: TRBV5-1
D gene: TRBD1
clone size: NA
J gene: TRBJ2-7
CDR3 protein: ASSLGTGEQY

V gene: TRBV29-1
D gene: NA
clone size: NA
J gene: TRBJ2-5
CDR3 protein: SVEGSRETQY

V gene: TRBV10-3
D gene: NA
clone size: NA
J gene: TRBJ2-7
CDR3 protein: AISEVTTGSSYEQY

V gene: TRBV9
D gene: NA
clone size: NA
J gene: TRBJ2-7
CDR3 protein: ASSVGGISYEQY

V gene: TRBV6-2/TRBV6-3
D gene: TRBD1
clone size: NA
J gene: TRBJ2-3
CDR3 protein: ASSPGTGASLEY

V gene: TRBV11-3
D gene: TRBD1
clone size: once
J gene: TRBJ1-2
CDR3 protein: ASSLGPPGTGGT

V gene: TRBV7-7
D gene: TRBD1
clone size: NA
J gene: TRBJ2-7
CDR3 protein: ASSSGTGGFYEQY

V gene: TRBV5-1
D gene: NA
clone size: NA
J gene: TRBJ2-3
CDR3 protein: ASCPEGASTDTQY

V gene: TRBV12-3/TRBV12-4
D gene: NA
clone size: NA
J gene: TRBJ2-1
CDR3 protein: ASSFQGNEQF

V gene: TRBV5-1
D gene: TRBD1
clone size: NA
J gene: TRBJ2-5
CDR3 protein: ASSLGTGRETQY

V gene: TRBV6-5
D gene: TRBD1
clone size: few
J gene: TRBJ2-1
CDR3 protein: ASSSGQGVYNEQF

V gene: TRBV19
D gene: NA
clone size: NA
J gene: TRBJ2-7
CDR3 protein: ASSFDRTSYEQY

V gene: TRBV6-4
D gene: TRBD2
clone size: NA
J gene: TRBJ2-1
CDR3 protein: ARRGGNNEQF

V gene: TRBV28
D gene: NA
clone size: NA
J gene: TRBJ1-2
CDR3 protein: ASSLQVANYGYT

V gene: TRBV12-3/TRBV12-4
D gene: NA
clone size: NA
J gene: TRBJ1-5
CDR3 protein: ASSPRILQPQH

V gene: TRBV5-6
D gene: TRBD2
clone size: NA
J gene: TRBJ2-1
CDR3 protein: ASSYGLAGESGQF

V gene: TRBV7-9
D gene: NA
clone size: once
J gene: TRBJ2-7
CDR3 protein: ASSSGMGQY

V gene: TRBV27
D gene: NA
clone size: NA
J gene: TRBJ2-7
CDR3 protein: ASSPFNSVGEQY

V gene: TRBV5-5
D gene: TRBD1
clone size: NA
J gene: TRBJ1-1
CDR3 protein: ASSSRQGQNTEAF

V gene: TRBV28
D gene: TRBD1
clone size: NA
J gene: TRBJ2-7
CDR3 protein: ASSPKGTGPTYEQY

V gene: TRBV6-5
D gene: TRBD1
clone size: NA
J gene: TRBJ2-2
CDR3 protein: ASSYGTGETGELF

V gene: TRBV4-1
D gene: NA
clone size: NA
J gene: TRBJ2-1
CDR3 protein: ASSHPPSGANEQF